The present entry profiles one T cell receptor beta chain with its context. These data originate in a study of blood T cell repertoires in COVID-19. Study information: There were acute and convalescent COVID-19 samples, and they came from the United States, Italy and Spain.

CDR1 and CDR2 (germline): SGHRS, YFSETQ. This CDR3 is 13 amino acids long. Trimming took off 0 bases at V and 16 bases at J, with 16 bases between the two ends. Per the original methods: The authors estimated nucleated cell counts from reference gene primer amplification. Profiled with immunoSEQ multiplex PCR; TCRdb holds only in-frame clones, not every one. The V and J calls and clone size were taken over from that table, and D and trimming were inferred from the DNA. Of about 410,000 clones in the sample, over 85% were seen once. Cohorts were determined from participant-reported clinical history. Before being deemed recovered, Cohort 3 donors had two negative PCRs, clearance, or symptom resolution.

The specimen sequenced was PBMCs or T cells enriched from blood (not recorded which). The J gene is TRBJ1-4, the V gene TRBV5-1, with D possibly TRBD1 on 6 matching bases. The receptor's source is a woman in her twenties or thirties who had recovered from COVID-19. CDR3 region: CASSLAGGAGEFF. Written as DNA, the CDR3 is TGCGCCAGCAGCTTGGCCGGGGGGGCCGGGGAGTTTTTT.